This T cell receptor (beta chain) was recorded in a study of blood T cell repertoires in COVID-19. The germline V gene has CDR1 SEHNR and CDR2 FQNEAQ (reference sequence). The V and J ends lost 0 bases and 3 bases, in that order; junction bases with no gene match: 7. The CDR3 has 16 residues. Here immunoSEQ multiplex PCR was the method, and the copy in TCRdb shows in-frame clones only, minus some. The sample consists of 160,000 or so clones, approximately 81% of them appearing once. The gene calls are TRBV7-9 and TRBJ1-1; 7 nucleotides line up with TRBD1. Sequences were obtained from PBMCs or T cells enriched from blood (not recorded which). The receptor was isolated from a man aged 60 to 75 who had recovered from COVID-19. In DNA form, the CDR3 reads TGTGCCAGCAGCTTAGCCAGCGACAGGGCAGACACTGAAGCTTTCTTT. Its protein product is CASSLASDRADTEAFF.